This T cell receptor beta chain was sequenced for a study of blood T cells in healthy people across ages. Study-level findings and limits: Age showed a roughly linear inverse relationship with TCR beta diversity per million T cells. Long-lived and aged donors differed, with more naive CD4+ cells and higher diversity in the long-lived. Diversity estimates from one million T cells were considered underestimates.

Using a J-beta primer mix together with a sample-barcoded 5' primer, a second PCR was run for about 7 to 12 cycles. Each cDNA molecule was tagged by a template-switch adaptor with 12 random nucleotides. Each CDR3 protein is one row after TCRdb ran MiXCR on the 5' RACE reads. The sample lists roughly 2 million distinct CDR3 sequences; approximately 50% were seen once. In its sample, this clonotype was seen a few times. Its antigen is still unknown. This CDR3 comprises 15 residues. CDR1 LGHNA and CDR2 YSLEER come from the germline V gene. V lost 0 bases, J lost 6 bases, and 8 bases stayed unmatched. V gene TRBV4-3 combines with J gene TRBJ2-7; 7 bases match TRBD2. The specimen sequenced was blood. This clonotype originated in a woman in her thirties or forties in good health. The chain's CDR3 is CASSQDRAGRGEQYF. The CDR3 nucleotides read TGCGCCAGCAGCCAAGATCGAGCGGGGCGTGGCGAGCAGTACTTC.